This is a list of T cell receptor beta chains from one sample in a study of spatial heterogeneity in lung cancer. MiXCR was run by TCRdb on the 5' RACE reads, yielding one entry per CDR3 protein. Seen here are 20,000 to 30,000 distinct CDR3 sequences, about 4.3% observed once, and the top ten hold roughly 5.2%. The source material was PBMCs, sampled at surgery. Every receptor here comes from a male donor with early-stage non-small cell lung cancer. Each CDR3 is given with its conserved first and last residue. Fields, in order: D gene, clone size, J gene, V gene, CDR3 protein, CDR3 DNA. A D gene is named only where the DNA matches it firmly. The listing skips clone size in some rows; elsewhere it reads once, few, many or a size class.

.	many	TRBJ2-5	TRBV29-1	CSVEYNQETQYF	TGCAGCGTTGAATACAATCAAGAGACCCAGTACTTC
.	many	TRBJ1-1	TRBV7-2	CASSQRQFEAFF	TGTGCCAGCAGCCAACGACAGTTCGAAGCTTTCTTT
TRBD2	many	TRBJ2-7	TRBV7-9	CASSFFLAGAWNYEQYF	TGTGCCAGCAGCTTTTTTCTAGCGGGAGCGTGGAACTACGAGCAGTACTTC
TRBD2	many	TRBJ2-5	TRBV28	CASSTYWTSGREETQYF	TGTGCCAGCAGCACCTATTGGACTAGCGGGAGGGAAGAGACCCAGTACTTC
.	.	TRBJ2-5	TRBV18	CASSPVGIQETQYF	TGTGCCAGCTCACCGGTCGGGATTCAAGAGACCCAGTACTTC
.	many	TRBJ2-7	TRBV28	CASTSGQGVFSQYF	TGTGCCAGCACCTCGGGCCAGGGAGTCTTTTCGCAGTACTTC
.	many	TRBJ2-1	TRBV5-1	CASSRRALDRSSYNEQFF	TGCGCCAGCAGCCGGAGGGCTCTGGACAGGAGCTCCTACAATGAGCAGTTCTTC
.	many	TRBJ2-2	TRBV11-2	CASSLTGQSNTGELFF	TGTGCCAGCAGCCTAACCGGACAGTCAAACACCGGGGAGCTGTTTTTT
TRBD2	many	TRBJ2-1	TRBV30	CAWSVFSGRARQFF	TGTGCCTGGAGTGTCTTTAGCGGGAGGGCCCGGCAGTTCTTC
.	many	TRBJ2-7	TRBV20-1	CRAATGEGGSYEQYF	TGCAGGGCCGCGACAGGGGAGGGCGGCTCCTACGAGCAGTACTTC
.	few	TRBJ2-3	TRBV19	CASSRQSLVTDTQYF	TGTGCCAGTAGTAGACAGTCCCTGGTCACAGATACGCAGTATTTT
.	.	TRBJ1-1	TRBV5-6	CASSLGIGGTEAFF	TGTGCCAGCAGCTTGGGGATAGGGGGCACTGAAGCTTTCTTT
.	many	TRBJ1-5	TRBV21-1	CASSKYSANSNQPQHF	TGTGCCAGCAGCAAGTACTCCGCTAATAGCAATCAGCCCCAGCATTTT
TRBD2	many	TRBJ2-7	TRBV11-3	CASSPISRETAGYEQYF	TGTGCCAGCAGCCCGATATCCCGGGAGACAGCGGGGTACGAGCAGTACTTC
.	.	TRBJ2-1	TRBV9	CASSLSGNEQFF	TGTGCCAGCAGCCTTAGCGGCAATGAGCAGTTCTTC
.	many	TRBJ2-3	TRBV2	CATSRGEALGTDTQYF	TGTGCCACCTCCCGCGGGGAAGCCCTCGGCACAGATACGCAGTATTTT
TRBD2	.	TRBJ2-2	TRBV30	CAWSVLGGSTGELFF	TGTGCCTGGAGTGTACTGGGAGGGAGCACCGGGGAGCTGTTTTTT
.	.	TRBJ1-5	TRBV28	CASSLQFSPQHF	TGTGCCAGCAGTTTGCAGTTTTCGCCCCAGCATTTT
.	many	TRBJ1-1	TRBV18	CASSLGQTNTEAFF	TGTGCCAGCTCCCTCGGACAGACGAACACTGAAGCTTTCTTT
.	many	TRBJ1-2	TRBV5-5	CASSPPTHLGYTF	TGTGCCAGCAGCCCGCCGACCCACCTTGGCTACACCTTC
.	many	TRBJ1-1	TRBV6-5	CASSRLTVQGEAFF	TGTGCCAGCAGTCGACTGACAGTACAGGGTGAAGCTTTCTTT
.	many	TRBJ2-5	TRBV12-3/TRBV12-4	CASSFKTTETQYF	TGTGCCAGCAGTTTCAAGACGACGGAGACCCAGTACTTC
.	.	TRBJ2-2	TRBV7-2	CASSLLGPDTGELFF	TGTGCCAGCAGCTTACTGGGACCAGACACCGGGGAGCTGTTTTTT
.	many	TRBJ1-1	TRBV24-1	CATSGTGGTAEAFF	TGTGCCACCAGTGGAACTGGCGGGACTGCCGAAGCTTTCTTT
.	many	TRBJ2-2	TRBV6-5	CASSYSFGNTGELFF	TGTGCCAGCAGTTACTCGTTTGGGAACACCGGGGAGCTGTTTTTT
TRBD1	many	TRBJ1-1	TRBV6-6	CASSYPGTAHTEAFF	TGTGCCAGCAGTTACCCCGGGACAGCACACACTGAAGCTTTCTTT
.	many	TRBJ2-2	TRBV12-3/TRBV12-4	CASSLTAGELFF	TGTGCCAGCAGTTTGACAGCCGGGGAGCTGTTTTTT
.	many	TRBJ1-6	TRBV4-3	CASSQERNLNSPLHF	TGCGCCAGCAGCCAAGAGAGAAATCTAAATTCACCCCTCCACTTT
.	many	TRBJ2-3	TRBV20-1	CSAPSSTDTQYF	TGCAGTGCTCCATCTAGCACAGATACGCAGTATTTT
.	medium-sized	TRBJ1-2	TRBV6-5	CASSYGGEGYTF	TGTGCCAGCAGTTACGGAGGGGAAGGCTACACCTTC
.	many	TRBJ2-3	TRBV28	CASRSVVSDTQYF	TGTGCCAGCCGGTCGGTCGTGTCAGATACGCAGTATTTT
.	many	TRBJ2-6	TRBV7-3	CASSFGGHTNVLTF	TGTGCCAGCAGCTTTGGGGGACACACCAACGTCCTGACTTTC
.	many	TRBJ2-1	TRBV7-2	CASSPRYLDRNEQFF	TGTGCCAGCAGCCCACGTTATCTGGATCGCAATGAGCAGTTCTTC
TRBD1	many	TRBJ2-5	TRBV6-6	CASTDPGTGIETQYF	TGTGCCAGCACGGATCCCGGGACAGGGATAGAGACCCAGTACTTC
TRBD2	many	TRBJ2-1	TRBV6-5	CASSTPGRGDNEQFF	TGTGCCAGCAGTACCCCTGGGCGGGGGGACAATGAGCAGTTCTTC
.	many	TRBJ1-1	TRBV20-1	CSAPRGLVGTEAFF	TGCAGTGCCCCTAGAGGGTTAGTTGGGACTGAAGCTTTCTTT
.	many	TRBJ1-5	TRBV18	CASSQGSNNQPQHF	TGTGCCAGCTCCCAGGGGTCCAACAATCAGCCCCAGCATTTT
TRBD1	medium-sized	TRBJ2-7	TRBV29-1	CSVGGTGVTNEQYF	TGCAGCGTTGGTGGGACAGGGGTAACGAACGAGCAGTACTTC
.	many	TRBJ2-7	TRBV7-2	CASSLGVGYEQYF	TGTGCCAGCAGCTTAGGAGTAGGCTACGAGCAGTACTTC
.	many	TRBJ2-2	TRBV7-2	CASSLVPTSSYTGELFF	TGTGCCAGCAGCTTAGTTCCGACTAGTTCATATACCGGGGAGCTGTTTTTT
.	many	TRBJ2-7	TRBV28	CASSPRGAGRYEQYF	TGTGCCAGCAGTCCCCGGGGGGCAGGGCGGTACGAGCAGTACTTC
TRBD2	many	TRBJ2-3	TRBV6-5	CASSYSLAGTQYF	TGTGCCAGCAGTTACTCGCTAGCGGGGACGCAGTATTTT
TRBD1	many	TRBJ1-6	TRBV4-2	CASSLWGPGQSNSPLHF	TGTGCCAGCAGCCTCTGGGGGCCGGGACAGAGTAATTCACCCCTCCACTTT
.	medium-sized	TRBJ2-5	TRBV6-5	CASSYSFETAKETQYF	TGTGCCAGCAGTTACTCGTTCGAGACGGCGAAAGAGACCCAGTACTTC
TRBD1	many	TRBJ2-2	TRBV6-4	CASSPQGQTNTGELFF	TGTGCCAGCAGCCCCCAGGGACAGACGAACACCGGGGAGCTGTTTTTT
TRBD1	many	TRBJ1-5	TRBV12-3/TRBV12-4	CASSTRQGVSGNQPQHF	TGTGCCAGCAGTACACGACAGGGGGTGTCGGGCAATCAGCCCCAGCATTTT
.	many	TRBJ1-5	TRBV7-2	CASSTGSNQPQHF	TGTGCCAGCAGCACCGGTAGCAATCAGCCCCAGCATTTT
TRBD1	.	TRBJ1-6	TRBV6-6	CASSEQGQGNSPLHF	TGTGCCAGCAGTGAGCAGGGACAGGGAAATTCACCCCTCCACTTT
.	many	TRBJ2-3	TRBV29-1	CSVVGGEANTDTQYF	TGCAGCGTTGTAGGCGGGGAGGCGAACACAGATACGCAGTATTTT
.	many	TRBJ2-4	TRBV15	CATSSAVSSEVKNIQYF	TGTGCCACCAGCAGTGCTGTGTCTAGCGAAGTCAAAAACATTCAGTACTTC
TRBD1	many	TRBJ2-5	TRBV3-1	CASSRIGDRGEVQETQYF	TGTGCCAGCAGCCGCATAGGGGACAGGGGCGAAGTTCAAGAGACCCAGTACTTC
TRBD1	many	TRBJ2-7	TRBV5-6	CASSLLTGSYEQYF	TGTGCCAGCAGCTTGTTGACAGGGTCCTACGAGCAGTACTTC
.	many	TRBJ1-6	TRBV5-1	CASSSNRAADSPLHF	TGCGCCAGCAGCTCCAACAGGGCCGCGGATTCACCCCTCCACTTT
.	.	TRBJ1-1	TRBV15	CATSRERGRSEAFF	TGTGCCACCAGCAGAGAACGAGGGAGATCTGAAGCTTTCTTT
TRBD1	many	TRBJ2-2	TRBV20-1	CSARPPRTGDTGELFF	TGCAGTGCTAGACCCCCCCGGACAGGAGACACCGGGGAGCTGTTTTTT
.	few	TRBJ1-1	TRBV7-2	CASSPGGSLGTEAFF	TGTGCCAGCAGCCCGGGGGGCAGCTTGGGCACTGAAGCTTTCTTT
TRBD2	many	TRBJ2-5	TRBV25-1	CASSELGRLAGTGQETQYF	TGTGCCAGCAGTGAATTAGGTAGACTAGCGGGGACGGGGCAAGAGACCCAGTACTTC